Presented here are 7 T cell receptor beta chains from one specimen sequenced in a study of T-cell memory formation after mild COVID-19. Via MiXCR, TCRdb re-called the 5' RACE reads, giving one row per CDR3 protein. The data show about 190,000 distinct CDR3 sequences, 8% to 11% seen once. Sequenced: PBMCs or a T cell subset sorted from them (not recorded which). The receptors were gathered from a man aged 18 to 30 who had mild COVID-19 (a few samples of this study predate the infection). Cell type and time point are not known.

This clonotype was counted only a few times. The chain recombines TRBV15 with TRBJ1-4; 7 nucleotides line up with TRBD1. Trimming removed 5 bases from V and 7 bases from J; junction bases left unmatched: 4. This CDR3 has 13 amino acids. The germline V gene has CDR1 LNHNV and CDR2 YYDKDF (reference sequence). For the CDR3, the DNA is TGTGCCACCAGCGACAGGGTGACTGAAAAACTGTTTTTT. This codes for CATSDRVTEKLFF.

This chain links TRBV7-3 with TRBJ1-1; D possibly corresponds to TRBD1 (6 bases). The CDR3 totals 13 residues. Per germline, CDR1 SGHTA and CDR2 FQGTGA. Trimming took 5 bases from V and 5 from J, leaving 12 bases between them. The CDR3 DNA sequence: TGTGCCAGCAGCCGGAACAGGGAGACTGAAGCTTTCTTT. Protein sequence: CASSRNRETEAFF.

This rearrangement joins TRBV20-1 to TRBJ2-2; D is possibly TRBD1 (6 bases). V was cut by 6 bases and J by 6 bases, with 14 bases left in between. The CDR3 is 13 residues long. Germline V gene sequence: CDR1 DFQATT, CDR2 SNEGSKA (reference sequence). CDR3 amino acids: CSARGRGSGELFF. The CDR3 bases are TGCAGTGCCCGAGGAAGGGGGTCCGGGGAGCTGTTTTTT.

This clonotype showed up many times. The chain joins TRBV12-3 or TRBV12-4 to TRBJ2-3, with D unclear. Deletions cut 0 bases from V and 3 bases from J, with 13 bases between. The CDR3 covers 16 residues. CDR3 DNA sequence: TGTGCCAGCAGTTTAGCGCTGGATGGGGTAACAGATACGCAGTATTTT. It is translated as CASSLALDGVTDTQYF.

There are a few counts of this clonotype. The V call is TRBV7-2, the J call TRBJ2-3; D is undetermined. This CDR3 has 12 residues. Germline V CDR1 and CDR2: SGHTA, FQGNSA. The V end was cut by 5 bases, the J end by 5 bases, with 8 bases between. CDR3 region: CASSEYGDTQYF. The CDR3 nucleotides read TGTGCCAGCAGCGAGTATGGAGATACGCAGTATTTT.

Many counts were recorded for this clonotype. V is TRBV12-3 or TRBV12-4 and J is TRBJ1-5, with 8 bases lining up with TRBD1. The CDR3 consists of 14 residues. The J segment lost 6 bases and the V segment lost 6 bases, leaving 7 bases of the junction unmatched. The CDR3 loop is CASRITGGGQPQHF. CDR3 nucleotides: TGTGCCAGCAGGATAACAGGGGGAGGTCAGCCCCAGCATTTT.

The rearrangement uses TRBV12-3 or TRBV12-4 and TRBJ1-2; D gene ambiguous. V gave up 5 bases and J gave up 7 bases, with 8 bases separating them. The CDR3 consists of 11 residues. CDR3 DNA: TGTGCCAGCAGTCCGTTGCGTGGCTACACCTTC. Residues: CASSPLRGYTF.